The 16 T cell receptor beta chains presented below share a single source sample, sequenced in a study of blood T cells in healthy people across ages. Then a second PCR, running roughly 7 to 11 cycles, was carried out with a sample-barcoded 5' primer and a J-beta primer mix. TCRdb independently ran MiXCR on the 5' RACE reads; one entry per CDR3 protein. The sample consists of fewer than 750,000 distinct CDR3 sequences, around 50% of them appearing once. Sequenced sample: blood. These receptors all stem from an elderly man in good health.

V is TRBV24-1 and J is TRBJ2-1; D might be TRBD2 (6 bases). Per germline, CDR1 KGHDR and CDR2 SFDVKD. V dropped 3 bases and J dropped 7 bases, with 15 bases sitting between them. The CDR3 has 15 amino acids. The CDR3 is CATSDPAKEGNEQFF. In nucleotides, the CDR3 is TGTGCCACCAGTGATCCGGCCAAGGAGGGAAATGAGCAGTTCTTC.

V and J are TRBV20-1 and TRBJ2-4; the match to TRBD1 covers 9 bases. This CDR3 has 12 amino acids. V lost 5 bases and J lost 15; bases outside the gene matches: 11. CDR1 is DFQATT, CDR2 SNEGSKA, per germline (reference sequence). The CDR3 is CSAQPWGQGMYF. In DNA, the CDR3 is TGCAGTGCTCAGCCGTGGGGACAGGGTATGTACTTC.

J is TRBJ1-5 and V is TRBV7-8, with D tentatively TRBD1 (6 bases). This CDR3 has 13 amino acids. The V end was cut by 4 bases, the J end by 11 bases, with 15 bases between. Germline loops: CDR1 SGHVS, CDR2 FQNEAQ. CDR3 coding DNA: TGTGCCAGCAGCTCGCAACAGGGCCAAACCCAGCATTTT. Translating gives CASSSQQGQTQHF.

The chain carries TRBV7-9 and TRBJ1-2; D is unresolved. The CDR3 is 15 residues long. V was pared by 3 bases and J by 6 bases, with 17 bases between. Germline CDR1 and CDR2: SEHNR and FQNEAQ (reference sequence). As DNA, the CDR3 is TGTGCCAGCAGCTTGGATTGGGGTGGGTTCAATGGCTACACCTTC. Residues: CASSLDWGGFNGYTF.

The chain is built from TRBV14 and TRBJ1-2; TRBD1 agrees at 8 bases. The CDR3 is 13 residues long. Unmatched junction bases numbered 4, after V lost 5 bases and J lost 5 bases. Germline CDR1 reads SGHDN; CDR2 reads FVKESK. CDR3 DNA: TGTGCCAGCAGCGAAGGGACAGGATATGGCTACACCTTC. Its translation is CASSEGTGYGYTF.

The chain carries TRBV5-1 and TRBJ1-2; 7 bases fit TRBD1. V trimming: 3 bases; J trimming: 3 bases; junction bases outside the gene matches: 8. Germline V CDR1 and CDR2: SGHRS, YFSETQ. The CDR3 runs 15 residues. The CDR3 coding sequence is TGCGCCAGCAGCTCTCTTCGACAGGGCGACTATGGCTACACCTTC. The encoded protein is CASSSLRQGDYGYTF.

This clonotype was seen many times. This rearrangement joins TRBV6-1 to TRBJ2-7, with D hard to call. V was cut by 7 bases and J by 2 bases, with 24 bases left in between. The CDR3 sequence is 17 residues long. In germline, CDR1 is MNHNS, CDR2 SASEGT. DNA for the CDR3: TGTGCCAGCACCTGGCGTCCGGTCTCCAGAAATACCTACGAGCAGTACTTC. Amino acid sequence: CASTWRPVSRNTYEQYF.

In its sample, this clonotype was seen a few times. The gene calls are TRBV20-1 and TRBJ1-5, with D uncertain. This CDR3 spans 12 amino acids. CDR1 and CDR2 from the germline V gene are DFQATT and SNEGSKA (reference sequence). V lost 5 bases, J lost 1 base, and 6 bases lay in between. CDR3 DNA sequence: TGCAGTGCTCCCGGCAGCAATCAGCCCCAGCATTTT. It translates to CSAPGSNQPQHF.

The chain joins TRBV29-1 to TRBJ1-2; 8 bases align to TRBD1. This CDR3 contains 12 residues. Losses at the gene ends were 4 bases for V and 7 bases for J; bases not matched to a gene: 5. CDR1 is SQVTM, CDR2 ANQGSEA, per germline. CDR3 region: CSVADRVAGYTF. The CDR3, as DNA: TGCAGCGTTGCGGACAGGGTCGCTGGCTACACCTTC.

A few counts support this clonotype. The chain couples TRBV29-1 to TRBJ2-3; D not certain. The CDR3 is 12 residues long. V shed 4 bases and J shed 6 bases, with 11 bases lying between them. CDR1 is SQVTM, CDR2 ANQGSEA, per germline. The CDR3 bases are TGCAGCGTTGTCGGCGGAGTTGATACGCAGTATTTT. It encodes CSVVGGVDTQYF.

This clonotype was detected only once. This chain connects TRBV20-1 to TRBJ2-1; tentatively, D is TRBD2 (5 bases). Germline CDR1 and CDR2: DFQATT and SNEGSKA (reference sequence). V shed 6 bases and J shed 13 bases, with 19 bases lying between them. There are 12 residues in the CDR3. The CDR3 region is CSAPTGFPVQFF. In DNA, the CDR3 is TGCAGTGCACCTACGGGATTTCCTGTTCAGTTCTTC.

The J gene is TRBJ2-7, the V gene TRBV7-2; 7 nucleotides line up with TRBD1. V was pared by 1 base and J by 3 bases, with 3 bases of the junction left unmatched. The CDR3 is 14 amino acids. Germline CDR1 reads SGHTA; CDR2 reads FQGNSA. The CDR3 sequence is CASSLGGTVYEQYF. In DNA form, the CDR3 reads TGTGCCAGCAGCTTAGGGGGGACAGTCTACGAGCAGTACTTC.

In DNA, the CDR3 is TGTGCCAGCAGAACTGAGGACAGGTTACAAGAGACCCAGTACTTC. Protein: CASRTEDRLQETQYF. The chain carries TRBV6-2 or TRBV6-3 and TRBJ2-5; 7 nucleotides match TRBD1. The J segment lost 2 bases and the V segment lost 6 bases, leaving 9 bases of the junction unmatched. This CDR3 comprises 15 residues. Per germline, CDR1 MNHEY and CDR2 SVGEGT.

This clonotype was seen a handful of times. The CDR3 bases are TGTGCCATCAGTGAGGACAGCTACGAGCAGTACTTC. Its translation is CAISEDSYEQYF. The chain carries TRBV10-3 and TRBJ2-7, with a tentative D call TRBD1 (5 bases). With 2 bases removed from V and 3 bases from J, the gap between germline ends came to 5 bases. Germline CDR1 and CDR2: ENHRY and SYGVKD. The CDR3 is made up of 12 amino acids.

In the case of this clonotype: The junction departs from germline at one end; a sequencing error may be responsible. The chain uses TRBV7-6 and TRBJ2-1, with a weak D call TRBD1 (5 bases). Germline V gives CDR1 SGHVS, CDR2 FNYEAQ. The CDR3 spans 14 residues. The chain's CDR3 is CASSPTVDIGEQFF. Written as DNA, the CDR3 is TGTGCTAGCAGCCCTACCGTGGACATCGGTGAGCAGTTCTTC.

This clonotype was observed a handful of times. The chain uses TRBV2 and TRBJ1-2; D remains unclear. V was cut by 4 bases and J by 0 bases, with 9 bases left in between. The germline V gene encodes CDR1 SNHLY and CDR2 FYNNEI. This CDR3 has 14 residues. CDR3 residues: CASSGRTTNYGYTF. In DNA form, the CDR3 reads TGTGCCAGCAGTGGTAGGACTACTAACTATGGCTACACCTTC.